What follows are 26 T cell receptor beta chains derived from one specimen sequenced in a study of shared clonotypes between healthy human individuals. TCRdb's table, derived via immunoSEQ multiplex PCR, lists solely in-frame clones and lacks some. Among roughly 1,600,000 clones listed, 98% were seen once. The sequencing sample was made of naive CD4+ T cells sorted from blood. Subset denoted: CD45RA+ positively selected. The receptors derive from a man aged 30 to 39 in good health.

The chain carries TRBV5-1 and TRBJ2-3; TRBD1 is a possible D gene (5 bases). The germline V gene has CDR1 SGHRS and CDR2 YFSETQ. Trimming removed 4 bases from V and 3 bases from J, with 9 bases in between. This CDR3 has 13 residues. CDR3 DNA: TGCGCCAGCAGCGCACACAGGACAGATACGCAGTATTTT. It yields the protein CASSAHRTDTQYF. The entire variable domain, with the rest obtained from reference TRBV5-1 and TRBJ2-3, is as follows: KAGVTQTPRYLIKTRGQQVTLSCSPISGHRSVSWYQQTPGQGLQFLFEYFSETQRNKGNFPGRFSGRQFSNSRSEMNVSTLELGDSALYLCASSAHRTDTQYFGPGTRLTVL.

The chain joins TRBV6-6 to TRBJ1-5, with D unresolved. Germline lookup yields CDR1 MNHNY and CDR2 SVGAGI (reference sequence). There are 14 residues in the CDR3. V dropped 6 bases and J dropped 0 bases, with 9 bases sitting between them. CDR3 residues: CASSLTSSNQPQHF. CDR3 nucleotide sequence: TGTGCCAGCAGCCTGACGAGTAGCAATCAGCCCCAGCATTTT.

This chain links TRBV7-2 with TRBJ2-3, with 9 nucleotides matching TRBD1. The germline gives CDR1 SGHTA, CDR2 FQGNSA. With V trimmed by 6 bases and J by 3 bases, 7 bases remained unmatched. The CDR3 sequence is 15 residues long. The CDR3 DNA reads as TGTGCCAGCAGGCACGGACAGGGGCATACAGATACGCAGTATTTT. It codes for CASRHGQGHTDTQYF.

The chain is built from TRBV25-1 and TRBJ2-1; 11 bases are a match to TRBD2. Germline V gene sequence: CDR1 MGHDK, CDR2 SYGVNS. This CDR3 is 16 amino acids long. After removal of 1 base from V and 5 bases from J, the junction contained 4 bases not matched to a gene. CDR3 region: CASSESRLAGHNEQFF. The CDR3 DNA reads TGTGCCAGCAGTGAATCTCGACTAGCGGGACACAATGAGCAGTTCTTC.

The gene calls are TRBV7-9 and TRBJ2-1; D might be TRBD2 (6 bases). In germline, CDR1 is SEHNR, CDR2 FQNEAQ (reference sequence). The length of the CDR3 is 18 residues. Trimming cost V 6 bases and J 0 bases, with 21 bases left between them. The CDR3 loop reads CASSQTPGESSSYNEQFF. The CDR3 DNA reads TGTGCCAGCAGTCAAACCCCGGGGGAGTCCTCCTCCTACAATGAGCAGTTCTTC.

This chain joins TRBV7-8 and TRBJ2-2; no definite D call. The V gene lost 5 bases and the J gene lost 4 bases, with 5 bases spanning the gap. CDR1 and CDR2 from the germline V gene are SGHVS and FQNEAQ. CDR3 length: 12 residues. The CDR3 region is CASSHRTGELFF. CDR3 DNA sequence: TGTGCCAGCAGCCACCGCACCGGGGAGCTGTTTTTT.

This chain links TRBV15 with TRBJ2-7; perhaps TRBD2 as D (6 bases). Per the germline V gene, CDR1 is LNHNV and CDR2 is YYDKDF (reference sequence). CDR3 length equals 13 residues. The ends were cut back, 6 bases at V and 6 bases at J, with 15 bases in the middle. The CDR3 sequence: CATRSPGAGEQYF. The CDR3 DNA follows: TGTGCCACCAGGTCTCCGGGAGCTGGCGAGCAGTACTTC.

The J gene is TRBJ2-7, the V gene TRBV28; TRBD2 aligns across 8 bases. CDR1 and CDR2 from the germline V gene are MDHEN and SYDVKM. V was pared by 2 bases and J by 11 bases, with 14 bases of the junction left unmatched. The CDR3 extends over 15 amino acids. In nucleotides, the CDR3 is TGTGCCAGCAGTTTAGGAGCTTTGGGGCCCGGGAGGGAGTACTTC. Translated, it gives CASSLGALGPGREYF. The full variable domain, in which reference TRBV28 and TRBJ2-7 provide the parts outside the CDR3, is DVKVTQSSRYLVKRTGEKVFLECVQDMDHENMFWYRQDPGLGLRLIYFSYDVKMKEKGDIPEGYSVSREKKERFSLILESASTNQTSMYLCASSLGALGPGREYFGPGTRLTVT.

This clone was observed once. The chain joins TRBV2 to TRBJ2-7; D remains ambiguous. The CDR3 sequence is 13 residues long. Trimming took off 1 base at V and 4 bases at J, with 8 bases between the two ends. Germline lookup yields CDR1 SNHLY and CDR2 FYNNEI. Here the CDR3 DNA reads TGTGCCAGCAGTGAAGGAGTAGGTTACGAGCAGTACTTC. Its translation is CASSEGVGYEQYF.

The chain carries TRBV5-1 and TRBJ2-4, with D possibly being TRBD1 or TRBD2 (6 bases each). The V end lost 5 bases, the J end lost 6 bases, and 12 bases lay between the germline ends. Germline lookup yields CDR1 SGHRS and CDR2 YFSETQ. CDR3 length: 13 residues. The CDR3 DNA reads as TGCGCCAGCAGTAGAGGAGGGGGAAACATTCAGTACTTC. This translates into CASSRGGGNIQYF.

This clone was seen once. The CDR3 nucleotides are TGTGCCAGCTCACCTACTACTAATCAGCCCCAGCATTTT. This codes for CASSPTTNQPQHF. The chain joins TRBV18 to TRBJ1-5, with no clear D. Germline V gene data show CDR1 as KGHSH and CDR2 as LQKENI. Trimming shortened V by 3 bases and J by 4 bases, and 7 bases separated the two germline ends. The CDR3 loop spans 13 amino acids.

This chain uses TRBV6-1 with TRBJ2-7, with TRBD1 identical over 9 bases. Germline V CDR1 and CDR2: MNHNS, SASEGT. This CDR3 spans 16 amino acids. V trimming: 4 bases; J trimming: 0 bases; junction bases outside the gene matches: 7. The CDR3 DNA reads TGTGCCAGCAGTGCCCTTACGACAGGGGGCTCCTACGAGCAGTACTTC. Translation: CASSALTTGGSYEQYF.

The chain couples TRBV18 to TRBJ2-2, with 10 bases that match TRBD2. J gave up 0 bases and V 3 bases, and 7 bases lay outside the gene matches. From germline, CDR1 is KGHSH and CDR2 LQKENI. The CDR3 is 18 amino acids. The CDR3 loop reads CASSPRTAGGPNTGELFF. In DNA, the CDR3 is TGTGCCAGCTCACCTCGTACAGCGGGAGGGCCGAACACCGGGGAGCTGTTTTTT.

The chain couples TRBV18 to TRBJ2-1, with 8 bases identical to TRBD1. The J segment lost 9 bases and the V segment lost 3 bases, leaving 7 bases of the junction unmatched. The CDR3 has 14 residues. CDR1 is KGHSH, CDR2 LQKENI, per germline. The CDR3 reads CASSPRQGAIEQFF. CDR3 in DNA: TGTGCCAGCTCACCGCGGCAGGGGGCCATTGAGCAGTTCTTC.

This chain joins TRBV5-1 and TRBJ2-3; TRBD2 aligns across 12 bases. The germline CDR1 and CDR2 sequences are SGHRS and YFSETQ. The trim removed 4 bases at V and 3 bases at J, leaving 12 bases unmatched. The CDR3 is 18 residues long. CDR3 nucleotide sequence: TGCGCCAGCAGCGGCGGGACTAGCGGGTACTCTCGGACAGATACGCAGTATTTT. It codes for CASSGGTSGYSRTDTQYF.

The chain recombines TRBV11-2 with TRBJ1-2; D is possibly TRBD1 (5 bases). Germline V gives CDR1 SGHAT, CDR2 FQNNGV. Trimming removed 9 bases at V and 0 bases at J, with 14 bases between. The CDR3 length is 14 residues. CDR3 sequence reads: CASSTEMANYGYTF. CDR3 nucleotide sequence: TGTGCCAGTTCGACAGAGATGGCTAACTATGGCTACACCTTC.

The CDR3, as DNA: TGTGCCATAGGGACTAGCGGGAGCTCCTACGAGCAGTACTTC. It specifies CAIGTSGSSYEQYF. This chain links TRBV10-3 with TRBJ2-7; 14 bases match TRBD2. The trim removed 9 bases at V and 0 bases at J, leaving 1 base unmatched. The germline gives CDR1 ENHRY, CDR2 SYGVKD. This CDR3 is built from 14 residues.

V gene TRBV7-9 combines with J gene TRBJ2-3; 10 bases agree with TRBD1. Looked up from germline, CDR1 is SEHNR and CDR2 is FQNEAQ (reference sequence). Trimming removed 4 bases from V and 0 bases from J; junction bases left unmatched: 13. This CDR3 is built from 19 residues. This CDR3 is CASSSLGGQGSPSTDTQYF. CDR3 nucleotide sequence: TGTGCCAGCAGCTCCCTTGGGGGACAGGGGTCTCCTAGCACAGATACGCAGTATTTT.

The rearrangement links TRBV29-1 to TRBJ2-1, with D possibly TRBD1 on 6 matching bases. Germline lookup yields CDR1 SQVTM and CDR2 ANQGSEA. The CDR3 totals 14 residues. Trimming stripped 6 bases from V and 2 bases from J, with 14 bases between. CDR3 in amino acids: CSVLHRAAYNEQFF. In DNA form, the CDR3 reads TGCAGCGTGCTTCACAGGGCCGCCTACAATGAGCAGTTCTTC.

This chain joins TRBV7-6 and TRBJ2-5; D call uncertain. This CDR3 has 17 residues. With 1 base removed from V and 0 bases from J, the gap between germline ends came to 15 bases. The V gene's germline CDR1 is SGHVS and CDR2 FNYEAQ. For the CDR3, the DNA is TGTGCCAGCAGCTTAGTGACCGCGGCAGTGTACCAAGAGACCCAGTACTTC. Its translation is CASSLVTAAVYQETQYF.

With respect to this clone: At the DNA level, this CDR3 is encoded by other sequences in the same sample as well. This chain joins TRBV30 and TRBJ1-3; D not certain. Germline V CDR1 and CDR2: GTSNPN, SVGIG (reference sequence). The CDR3 runs 10 residues. The V end lost 5 bases, the J end lost 4 bases, and 3 bases lay between the germline ends. The CDR3 region is CAWGGNTIYF. CDR3 nucleotide sequence: TGTGCCTGGGGAGGAAACACCATATATTTT.

For this clone: A junction end diverges from the germline sequence, so it may reflect a read error. V gene TRBV18 combines with J gene TRBJ2-5, with D uncertain. CDR3 size: 14 residues. Germline CDR1 reads KGHSH; CDR2 reads LQKENI. CDR3 coding DNA: TGTGCCAGCTCCCCACCAAGTATTGCGGAGACCCAGTACTTC. Its protein is CASSPPSIAETQYF.

This clone was seen just once. The sample holds other DNA sequences that translate to the same CDR3. The chain employs TRBV5-1 and TRBJ2-1; TRBD2 aligns across 12 bases. Germline assignment: CDR1 SGHRS and CDR2 YFSETQ. Trimming at V came to 3 bases and at J to 6 bases, leaving 4 bases not matched to a gene. The CDR3 is 15 residues long. This CDR3 is CASSSRLAGVNEQFF. For the CDR3, the DNA is TGCGCCAGCAGCTCTCGACTAGCGGGAGTCAATGAGCAGTTCTTC.

This clone occurred once. The chain employs TRBV27 and TRBJ2-5; a possible D gene is TRBD2 (5 bases). The V end was cut by 7 bases, the J end by 7 bases, with 19 bases between. Per germline, CDR1 MNHEY and CDR2 SMNVEV (reference sequence). The CDR3 has 14 amino acids. The CDR3 DNA sequence: TGTGCCAGCAACCAAGCGGACCCTCCTTGGACCCAGTACTTC. Translation: CASNQADPPWTQYF.

The chain links TRBV5-1 to TRBJ2-5; D remains unclear. The V end was cut by 7 bases, the J end by 4 bases, with 17 bases between. The CDR3 spans 14 residues. Germline loops: CDR1 SGHRS, CDR2 YFSETQ. The CDR3 is CASAYDPLRETQYF. The CDR3 DNA sequence: TGCGCCAGCGCTTACGACCCCCTCCGAGAGACCCAGTACTTC.

This chain uses TRBV18 with TRBJ2-3, with TRBD1 matching 7 bases. The CDR3 spans 14 residues. V lost 6 bases and J lost 6; bases outside the gene matches: 9. The germline V gene has CDR1 KGHSH and CDR2 LQKENI. The CDR3 protein is CASSRDSIKDTQYF. The DNA for the CDR3 is TGTGCCAGCTCCCGGGACAGCATTAAGGATACGCAGTATTTT.